This TCR beta chain was sequenced for a study of blood T cell repertoires in COVID-19. Libraries were prepared by immunoSEQ multiplex PCR; TCRdb keeps only in-frame clonotypes and omits some of them. The sample gives over 100,000 clones, around three quarters of which show up once; more than 4% is in the top ten. The CDR3 spans 15 residues. V was cut by 0 bases and J by 2 bases, with 9 bases left in between. Per the germline V gene, CDR1 is SGHTA and CDR2 is FQGTGA. The sequencing sample was made of peripheral blood. The TCR originated in a human donor in a cohort sampled during active or convalescent COVID-19. The V call is TRBV7-3, the J call TRBJ2-3; D not resolved. CDR3 protein: CASSLTLAITDTQYF. The CDR3 coding sequence is TGTGCCAGCAGCTTAACTCTCGCGATCACAGATACGCAGTATTTT.